The source of this T cell receptor (beta chain) is a study of blood T cell repertoires in COVID-19. Study context: The United States, Italy and Spain were the sources of the acute and convalescent COVID-19 samples. From T cells, B-cell-depleted T cells, or PBMCs came the material, which was cDNA or gDNA.

Clones were sequenced by immunoSEQ multiplex PCR, and TCRdb holds only the in-frame ones, with some missing. Among fewer than 500,000 clones listed, approximately 86% were seen once. Those enrolled, adults aged about 18 to 89 years, came from under 25 US areas. Cohort placement rested on clinical history that participants reported themselves. This CDR3 spans 15 amino acids. Trimming stripped 1 base from V and 8 bases from J, with 17 bases between. The germline V gene encodes CDR1 LNHNV and CDR2 YYDKDF (reference sequence). This TCR was sampled from a woman aged 18-35 years who had recovered from COVID-19. The V and J genes are TRBV15 and TRBJ1-2, with unresolved D. The sample comprised PBMCs or T cells enriched from blood (not recorded which). The CDR3, as DNA: TGTGCCACCAGCAGAGGCCTGATCGACAAAAAGGGCTACACCTTC. Protein product: CATSRGLIDKKGYTF.